One sample yielded the 10 T cell receptor beta chains listed below, sequenced in a study of blood T cell repertoires in COVID-19. Profiling relied on immunoSEQ multiplex PCR, and the TCRdb table lists in-frame clones only, not all of them. Seen here are some 120,000 clones, around four fifths observed once, and the top ten hold 7.9%. Sequenced sample: peripheral blood. The receptors stem from a man aged 70-80 years with acute or convalescent COVID-19.

V and J are TRBV6-5 and TRBJ1-2, with D tentatively TRBD1 (5 bases). CDR3 length equals 12 residues. Germline V gives CDR1 MNHEY, CDR2 SVGAGI. The ends were cut back, 6 bases at V and 8 bases at J, with 13 bases in the middle. The CDR3 DNA reads TGTGCCAGCAGGCCCAGGGAGGCCGGCTACACCTTC. It specifies CASRPREAGYTF.

This clone was counted once. CDR3 sequence (DNA): TGTGCCAGCAGACGATCGGGGGACGGTCAGCCCCAGCATTTT. Translating it yields CASRRSGDGQPQHF. The rearrangement links TRBV5-5 to TRBJ1-5, with D perhaps matching TRBD1 (5 bases). V was cut by 5 bases and J by 6 bases, with 15 bases left in between. Germline CDR1 and CDR2: SGHKS and YYEKEE (reference sequence). This CDR3 region has 14 residues.

The count of this clone is one. Here the CDR3 DNA reads TGTGCCAGCAGTTTCGGGACTAGCGGGAGAACAGATACGCAGTATTTT. Amino acid sequence: CASSFGTSGRTDTQYF. The V call is TRBV27, the J call TRBJ2-3, with 14 bases aligning to TRBD2. Germline loops: CDR1 MNHEY, CDR2 SMNVEV (reference sequence). CDR3 length equals 16 residues. The J segment lost 3 bases and the V segment lost 3 bases, leaving 2 bases of the junction unmatched.

The genes are TRBV5-6 and TRBJ2-7; 9 nucleotides align to TRBD1. CDR1 SGHDT and CDR2 YYEEEE come from the germline V gene. The CDR3 sequence is 15 residues long. J gave up 5 bases and V 9 bases, and 15 bases lay outside the gene matches. In DNA form, the CDR3 reads TGTGCCACCCTCACCCGAACAGGGGGCATTGACGAGCAGTACTTC. Protein sequence: CATLTRTGGIDEQYF.

This sequence joins TRBV12-3 or TRBV12-4 and TRBJ1-2, with 11 bases identical to TRBD1. The V gene end was trimmed by 6 bases and the J gene end by 8 bases; junction bases not matched to a gene: 2. This CDR3 is 12 amino acids long. In DNA, the CDR3 is TGTGCCAGCAGCGGGACAGGGGGAGGCTACACCTTC. Amino acids: CASSGTGGGYTF.

The table lists this clone with a count of one. The genes are TRBV5-4 and TRBJ1-3; possible D gene TRBD1, 6 bases. Germline V gene data show CDR1 as SGHNT and CDR2 as YYREEE (reference sequence). Trimming took off 2 bases at V and 4 bases at J, with 19 bases between the two ends. CDR3 size: 17 residues. The CDR3 DNA sequence: TGTGCCAGCAGCTTCGATAATCCCACAGGGACGGGAAACACCATATATTTT. The encoded protein is CASSFDNPTGTGNTIYF.

The J gene is TRBJ2-1, the V gene TRBV5-1; D may be TRBD2 (5 bases). Germline V gene data show CDR1 as SGHRS and CDR2 as YFSETQ. The CDR3 runs 14 residues. The ends were cut back, 0 bases at V and 8 bases at J, with 12 bases in the middle. CDR3 sequence reads: CASSLALARDEQFF. CDR3 in DNA: TGCGCCAGCAGCTTGGCCCTAGCTCGAGATGAGCAGTTCTTC.

The rearrangement uses TRBV2 and TRBJ1-1, with 7 bases matching TRBD1. V gave up 7 bases and J gave up 7 bases; unmatched junction bases: 12. The CDR3 is made up of 14 amino acids. CDR1 and CDR2 (germline): SNHLY, FYNNEI. CDR3 sequence: CASILRQGVDEAFF. The DNA for the CDR3 is TGTGCCAGCATCCTCCGGCAGGGGGTCGATGAAGCTTTCTTT.

V gene TRBV7-8 combines with J gene TRBJ2-2; D call uncertain. Germline assignment: CDR1 SGHVS and CDR2 FQNEAQ. Between the trimmed V and J ends, which lost 1 base and 2 bases, there was a span of 8 bases. The CDR3 has 15 residues. CDR3 loop: CASSLEQTNTGELFF. CDR3 coding DNA: TGTGCCAGCAGCTTAGAACAGACCAACACCGGGGAGCTGTTTTTT.

This chain connects TRBV3-1 (or the pseudogene TRBV3-2) to TRBJ2-7, with D maybe TRBD2 (6 bases). Deletions cut 0 bases from V and 4 bases from J, with 25 bases between. The CDR3 consists of 19 residues. CDR1 is LGHDT, CDR2 YNNKEL, per germline (reference sequence). The CDR3 DNA sequence: TGTGCCAGCAGCCAAGAAAGCCCTTTTGGGGGAGGCGCCAGGTACGAGCAGTACTTC. Protein: CASSQESPFGGGARYEQYF.